One T cell receptor (beta chain) is described in this entry. Libraries were prepared by immunoSEQ multiplex PCR; TCRdb keeps only in-frame clonotypes and omits some of them. The top ten clones hold roughly 0.5% of a sample with some 95,000 clones, around 90% of them seen once. The CDR3 length is 13 residues. Germline values: CDR1 SGHTA, CDR2 FQGNSA. The germline V and J ends were trimmed by 4 bases and 1 base, with 7 bases remaining between them. This specimen comes from a study of OX40 agonist ivuxolimab in advanced cancers. The investigators sampled blood at baseline, at cycle 4 day 1, and at cycle 7 day 1.

This rearrangement joins TRBV7-2 to TRBJ2-5, with a tentative D call TRBD2 (5 bases). The TCR originated in an adult with an advanced solid tumor such as melanoma, head and neck, liver or kidney cancer. The sample consisted of CD4+ or CD8+ T cells sorted from blood, taken in a trial of the OX40 agonist ivuxolimab. This CDR3 reads CASSSRGQETQYF. The DNA of the CDR3 is TGTGCCAGCAGCTCCCGGGGCCAAGAGACCCAGTACTTC.